This TCR beta chain was identified during a study of T-cell memory formation after mild COVID-19. Overall study findings and caveats: CD4/CD8 balance held among clones contracting day 15 to 85, and later expanders leaned CD4+. Second-wave clones that peaked on day 37 lacked confirmed SARS-CoV-2 specificity.

Deletions cut 6 bases from V and 4 bases from J, with 12 bases between. CDR3 length: 13 residues. Germline CDR1 MNHEY, CDR2 SVGAGI. TCRdb redid the calling of the 5' RACE reads with MiXCR, one entry per CDR3 protein. The table records fewer than 150,000 distinct CDR3 sequences, about a sixth of them present only once. This clonotype was detected only a few times. Its antigen is unidentified. This chain joins TRBV6-5 and TRBJ2-5, with D unresolved. Specimen: PBMCs or a T cell subset sorted from them (not recorded which). The TCR comes from a man aged 18-30 years who had mild COVID-19 (a few samples of this study predate the infection). Cell type and time point are not known. CDR3 in amino acids: CASSYDRGETQYF. In nucleotides, the CDR3 is TGTGCCAGCAGCTATGATAGAGGAGAGACCCAGTACTTC.